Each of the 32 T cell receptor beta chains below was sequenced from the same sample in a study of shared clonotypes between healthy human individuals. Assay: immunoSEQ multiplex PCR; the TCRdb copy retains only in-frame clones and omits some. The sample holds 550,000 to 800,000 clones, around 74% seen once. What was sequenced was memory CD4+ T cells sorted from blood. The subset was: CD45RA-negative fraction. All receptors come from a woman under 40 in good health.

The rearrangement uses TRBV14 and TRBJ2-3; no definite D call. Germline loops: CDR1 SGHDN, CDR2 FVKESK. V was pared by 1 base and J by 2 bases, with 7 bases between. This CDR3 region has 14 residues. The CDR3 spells CASSQGLFTDTQYF. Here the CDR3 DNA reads TGTGCCAGCAGCCAAGGACTCTTCACAGATACGCAGTATTTT. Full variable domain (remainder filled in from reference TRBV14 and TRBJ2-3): EAGVTQFPSHSVIEKGQTVTLRCDPISGHDNLYWYRRVMGKEIKFLLHFVKESKQDESGMPNNRFLAERTGGTYSTLKVQPAELEDSGVYFCASSQGLFTDTQYFGPGTRLTVL.

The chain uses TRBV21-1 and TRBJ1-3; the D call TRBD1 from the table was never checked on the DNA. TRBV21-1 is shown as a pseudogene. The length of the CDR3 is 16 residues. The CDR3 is CASSESPGQGVYTIYF. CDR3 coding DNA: TGTGCCAGCAGCGAAAGTCCGGGACAGGGGGTTTACACCATATATTTT.

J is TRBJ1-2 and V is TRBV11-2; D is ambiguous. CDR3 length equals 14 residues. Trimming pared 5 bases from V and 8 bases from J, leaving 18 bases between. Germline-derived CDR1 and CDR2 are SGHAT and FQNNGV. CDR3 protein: CASSRGTAVSGYTF. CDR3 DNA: TGTGCCAGCAGCCGTGGTACGGCGGTTAGCGGCTACACCTTC.

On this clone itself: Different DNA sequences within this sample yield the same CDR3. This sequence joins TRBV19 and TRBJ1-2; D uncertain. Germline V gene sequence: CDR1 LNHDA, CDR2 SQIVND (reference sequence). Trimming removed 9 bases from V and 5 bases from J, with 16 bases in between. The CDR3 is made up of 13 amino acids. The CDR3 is CASSRGGLYGYTF. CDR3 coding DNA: TGTGCCAGCTCCCGCGGAGGACTATATGGCTACACCTTC.

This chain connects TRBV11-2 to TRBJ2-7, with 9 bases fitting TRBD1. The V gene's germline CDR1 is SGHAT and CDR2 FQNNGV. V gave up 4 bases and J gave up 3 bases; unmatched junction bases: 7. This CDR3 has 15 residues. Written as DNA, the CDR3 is TGTGCCAGCAGCTGGGATAGGACAGGGGACTACGAGCAGTACTTC. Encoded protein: CASSWDRTGDYEQYF.

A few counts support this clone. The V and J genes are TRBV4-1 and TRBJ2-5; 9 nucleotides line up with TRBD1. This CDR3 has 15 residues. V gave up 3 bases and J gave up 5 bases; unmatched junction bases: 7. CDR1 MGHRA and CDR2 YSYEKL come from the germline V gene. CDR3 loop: CASSHPGQGSETQYF. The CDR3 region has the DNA TGCGCCAGCAGCCACCCGGGACAGGGCTCGGAGACCCAGTACTTC.

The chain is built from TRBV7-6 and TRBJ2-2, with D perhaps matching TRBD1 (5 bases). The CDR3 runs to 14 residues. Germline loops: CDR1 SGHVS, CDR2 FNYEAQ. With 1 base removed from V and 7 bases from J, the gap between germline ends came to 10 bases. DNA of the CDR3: TGTGCCAGCAGCTTAGAACAGGAATTCGGGGAGCTGTTTTTT. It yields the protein CASSLEQEFGELFF. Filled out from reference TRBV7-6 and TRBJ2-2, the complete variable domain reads GAGVSQSPRYKVTKRGQDVALRCDPISGHVSLYWYRQALGQGPEFLTYFNYEAQQDKSGLPNDRFSAERPEGSISTLTIQRTEQRDSAMYRCASSLEQEFGELFFGEGSRLTVL.

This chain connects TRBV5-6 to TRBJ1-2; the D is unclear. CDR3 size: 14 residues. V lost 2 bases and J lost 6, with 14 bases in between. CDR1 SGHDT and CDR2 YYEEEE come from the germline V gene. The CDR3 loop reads CASSLTGVANGYTF. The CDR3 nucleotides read TGTGCCAGCAGCTTAACCGGCGTGGCAAATGGCTACACCTTC.

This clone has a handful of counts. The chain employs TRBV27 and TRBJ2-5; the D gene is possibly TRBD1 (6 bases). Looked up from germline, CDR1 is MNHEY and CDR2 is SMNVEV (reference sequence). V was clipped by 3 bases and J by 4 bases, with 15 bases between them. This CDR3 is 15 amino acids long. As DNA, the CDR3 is TGTGCCAGCAGTTTCCTCTCGACAGGATCAGAGACCCAGTACTTC. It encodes CASSFLSTGSETQYF.

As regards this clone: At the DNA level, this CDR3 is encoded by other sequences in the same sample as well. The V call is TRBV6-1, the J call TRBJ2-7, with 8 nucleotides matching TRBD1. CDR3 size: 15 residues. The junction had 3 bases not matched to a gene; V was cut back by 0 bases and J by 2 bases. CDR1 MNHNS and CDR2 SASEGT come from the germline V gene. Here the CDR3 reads CASSEAGTGPYEQYF. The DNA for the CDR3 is TGTGCCAGCAGTGAAGCGGGGACAGGCCCCTACGAGCAGTACTTC.

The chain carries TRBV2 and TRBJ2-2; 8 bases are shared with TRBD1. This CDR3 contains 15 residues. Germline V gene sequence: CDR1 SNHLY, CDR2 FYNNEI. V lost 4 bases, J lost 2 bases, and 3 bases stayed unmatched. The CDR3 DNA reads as TGTGCCAGCAGTGCGGACAGGGAAAACACCGGGGAGCTGTTTTTT. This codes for CASSADRENTGELFF.

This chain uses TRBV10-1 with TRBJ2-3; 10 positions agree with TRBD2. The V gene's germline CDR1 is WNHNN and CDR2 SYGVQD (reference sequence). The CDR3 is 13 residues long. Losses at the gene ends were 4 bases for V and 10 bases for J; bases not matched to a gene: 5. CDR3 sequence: CASSGLAGEAQYF. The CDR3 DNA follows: TGCGCCAGCAGTGGGCTAGCGGGAGAGGCGCAGTATTTT.

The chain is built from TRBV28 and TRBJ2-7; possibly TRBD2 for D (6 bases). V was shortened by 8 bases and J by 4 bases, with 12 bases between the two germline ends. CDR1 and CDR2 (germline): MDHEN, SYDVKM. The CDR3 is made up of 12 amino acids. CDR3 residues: CASWGEAYEQYF. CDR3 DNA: TGTGCCAGCTGGGGGGAGGCGTACGAGCAGTACTTC.

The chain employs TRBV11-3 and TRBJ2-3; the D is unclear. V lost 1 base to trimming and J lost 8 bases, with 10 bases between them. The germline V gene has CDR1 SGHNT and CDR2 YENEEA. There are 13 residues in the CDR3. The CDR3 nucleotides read TGTGCCAGCAGCTTAGCCCCCGGTGGTACGCAGTATTTT. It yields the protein CASSLAPGGTQYF.

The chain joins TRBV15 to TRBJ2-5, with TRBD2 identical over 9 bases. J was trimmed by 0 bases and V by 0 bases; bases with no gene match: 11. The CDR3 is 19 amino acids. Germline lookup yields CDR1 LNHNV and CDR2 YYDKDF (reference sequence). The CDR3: CATSREEGWLAGNQETQYF. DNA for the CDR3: TGTGCCACCAGCAGAGAGGAGGGATGGCTAGCGGGGAACCAAGAGACCCAGTACTTC.

The CDR3, as DNA: TGTGCCAGCAGCGCAGCAGGGGGCCCGCAGTATTTT. It translates to CASSAAGGPQYF. The V and J genes are TRBV6-1 and TRBJ2-3; 8 bases are a match to TRBD1. CDR3 length: 12 residues. J gave up 10 bases and V 6 bases, and 6 bases lay outside the gene matches. Germline lookup yields CDR1 MNHNS and CDR2 SASEGT.

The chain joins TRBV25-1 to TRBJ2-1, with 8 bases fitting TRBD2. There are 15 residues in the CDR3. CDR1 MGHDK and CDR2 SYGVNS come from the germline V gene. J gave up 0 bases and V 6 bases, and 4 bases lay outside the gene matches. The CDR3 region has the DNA TGTGCCAGCAGCGCCGGGACTAGCTCCTACAATGAGCAGTTCTTC. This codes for CASSAGTSSYNEQFF.

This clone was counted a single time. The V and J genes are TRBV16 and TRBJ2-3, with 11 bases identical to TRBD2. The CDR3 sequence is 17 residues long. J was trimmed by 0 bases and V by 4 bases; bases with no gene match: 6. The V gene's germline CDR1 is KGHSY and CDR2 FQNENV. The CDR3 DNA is TGTGCCAGCAGCCCGACTCGGACTAGCGGGAGCACAGATACGCAGTATTTT. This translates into CASSPTRTSGSTDTQYF.

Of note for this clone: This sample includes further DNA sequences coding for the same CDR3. The CDR3 reads CASTSGRGYNEQFF. The CDR3 DNA is TGTGCCAGCACCAGCGGGAGAGGGTACAATGAGCAGTTCTTC. The V and J genes are TRBV11-2 and TRBJ2-1; TRBD2 agrees at 8 bases. V lost 7 bases and J lost 4; bases outside the gene matches: 6. This CDR3 has 14 residues. The germline V gene has CDR1 SGHAT and CDR2 FQNNGV.

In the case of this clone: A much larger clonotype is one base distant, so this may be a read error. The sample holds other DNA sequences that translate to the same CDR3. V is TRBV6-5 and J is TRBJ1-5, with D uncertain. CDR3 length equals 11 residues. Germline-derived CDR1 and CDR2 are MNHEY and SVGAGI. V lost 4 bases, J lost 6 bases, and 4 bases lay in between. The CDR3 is CASSSGQPQHF. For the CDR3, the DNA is TGTGCCAGCAGTTCGGGTCAGCCCCAGCATTTT.

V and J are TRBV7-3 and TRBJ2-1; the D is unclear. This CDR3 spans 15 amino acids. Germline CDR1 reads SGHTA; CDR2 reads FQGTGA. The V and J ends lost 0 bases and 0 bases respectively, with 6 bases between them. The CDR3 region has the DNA TGTGCCAGCAGCTTAACTCCTGGCTCCTACAATGAGCAGTTCTTC. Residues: CASSLTPGSYNEQFF.

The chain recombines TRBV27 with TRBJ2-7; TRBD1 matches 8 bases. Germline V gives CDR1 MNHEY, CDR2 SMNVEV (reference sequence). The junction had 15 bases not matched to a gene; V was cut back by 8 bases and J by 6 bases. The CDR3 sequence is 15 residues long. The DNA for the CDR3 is TGTGCCAGCTCACCCTCCGGGACAGGTCCCCTCGAGCAGTACTTC. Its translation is CASSPSGTGPLEQYF.

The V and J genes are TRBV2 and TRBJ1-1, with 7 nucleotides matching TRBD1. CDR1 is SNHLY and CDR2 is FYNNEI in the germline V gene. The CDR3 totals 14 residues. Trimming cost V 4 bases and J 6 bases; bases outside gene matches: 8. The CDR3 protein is CASSVLQGGPEAFF. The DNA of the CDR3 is TGTGCCAGCAGTGTCCTACAAGGGGGCCCTGAAGCTTTCTTT. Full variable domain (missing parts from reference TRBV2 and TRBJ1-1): EPEVTQTPSHQVTQMGQEVILRCVPISNHLYFYWYRQILGQKVEFLVSFYNNEISEKSEIFDDQFSVERPDGSNFTLKIRSTKLEDSAMYFCASSVLQGGPEAFFGQGTRLTVV.

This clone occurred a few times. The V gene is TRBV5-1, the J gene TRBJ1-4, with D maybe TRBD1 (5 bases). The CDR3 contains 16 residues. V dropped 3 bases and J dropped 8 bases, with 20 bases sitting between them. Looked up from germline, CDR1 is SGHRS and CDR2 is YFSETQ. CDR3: CASSSKDESREEKLFF. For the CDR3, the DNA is TGCGCCAGCAGCTCCAAGGACGAAAGCAGGGAGGAAAAACTGTTTTTT.

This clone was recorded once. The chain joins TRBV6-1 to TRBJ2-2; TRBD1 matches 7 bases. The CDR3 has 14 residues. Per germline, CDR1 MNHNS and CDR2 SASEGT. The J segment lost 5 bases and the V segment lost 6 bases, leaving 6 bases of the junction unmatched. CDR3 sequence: CASRVTGATGELFF. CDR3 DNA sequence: TGTGCCAGCAGGGTAACAGGGGCAACCGGGGAGCTGTTTTTT.

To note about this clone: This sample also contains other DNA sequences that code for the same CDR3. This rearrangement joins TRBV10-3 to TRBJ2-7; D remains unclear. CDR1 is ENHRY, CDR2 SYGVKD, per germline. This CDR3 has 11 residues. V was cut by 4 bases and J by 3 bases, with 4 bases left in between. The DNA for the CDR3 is TGTGCCATCAGTGGGGGCTACGAGCAGTACTTC. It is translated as CAISGGYEQYF.

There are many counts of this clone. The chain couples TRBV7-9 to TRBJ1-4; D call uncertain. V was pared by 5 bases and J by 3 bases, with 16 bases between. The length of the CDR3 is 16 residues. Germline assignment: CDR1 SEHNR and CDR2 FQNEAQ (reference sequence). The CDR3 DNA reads TGTGCCAGCAGCCAGAGGTTGGCAGGCCCTAATGAAAAACTGTTTTTT. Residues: CASSQRLAGPNEKLFF.

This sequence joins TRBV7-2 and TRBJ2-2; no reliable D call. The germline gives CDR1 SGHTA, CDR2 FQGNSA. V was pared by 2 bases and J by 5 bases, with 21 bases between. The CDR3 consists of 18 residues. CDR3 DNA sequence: TGTGCCAGCAGCTTATCGTTAATCAGGTCCCGAAAGACCGGGGAGCTGTTTTTT. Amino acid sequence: CASSLSLIRSRKTGELFF.

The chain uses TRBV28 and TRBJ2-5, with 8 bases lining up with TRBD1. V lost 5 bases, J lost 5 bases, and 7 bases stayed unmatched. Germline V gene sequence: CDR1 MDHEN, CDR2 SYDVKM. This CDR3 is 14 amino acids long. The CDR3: CASSPGQGRETQYF. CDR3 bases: TGTGCCAGCAGTCCTGGACAGGGCCGGGAGACCCAGTACTTC. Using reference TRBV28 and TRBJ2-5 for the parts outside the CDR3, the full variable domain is DVKVTQSSRYLVKRTGEKVFLECVQDMDHENMFWYRQDPGLGLRLIYFSYDVKMKEKGDIPEGYSVSREKKERFSLILESASTNQTSMYLCASSPGQGRETQYFGPGTRLLVL.

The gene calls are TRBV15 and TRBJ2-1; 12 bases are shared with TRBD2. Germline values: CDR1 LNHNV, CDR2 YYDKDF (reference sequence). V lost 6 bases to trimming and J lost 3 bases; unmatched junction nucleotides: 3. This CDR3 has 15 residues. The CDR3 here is CATRRTSGVYNEQFF. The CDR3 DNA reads TGTGCCACCAGACGGACTAGCGGGGTCTACAATGAGCAGTTCTTC.

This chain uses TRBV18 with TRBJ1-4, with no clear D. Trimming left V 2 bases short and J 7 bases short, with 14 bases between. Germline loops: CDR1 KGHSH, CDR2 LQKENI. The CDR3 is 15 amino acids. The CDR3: CASSPTALPTEKLFF. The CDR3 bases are TGTGCCAGCTCACCAACGGCGTTACCAACTGAAAAACTGTTTTTT. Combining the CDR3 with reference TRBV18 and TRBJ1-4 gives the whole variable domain NAGVMQNPRHLVRRRGQEARLRCSPMKGHSHVYWYRQLPEEGLKFMVYLQKENIIDESGMPKERFSAEFPKEGPSILRIQQVVRGDSAAYFCASSPTALPTEKLFFGSGTQLSVL.

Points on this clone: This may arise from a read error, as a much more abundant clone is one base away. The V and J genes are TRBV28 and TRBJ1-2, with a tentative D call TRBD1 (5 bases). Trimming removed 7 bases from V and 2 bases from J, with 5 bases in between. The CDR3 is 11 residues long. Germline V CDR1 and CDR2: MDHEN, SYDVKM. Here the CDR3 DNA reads TGTGCCAGCACAGGGAACTATGGCTACACCTTC. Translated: CASTGNYGYTF.